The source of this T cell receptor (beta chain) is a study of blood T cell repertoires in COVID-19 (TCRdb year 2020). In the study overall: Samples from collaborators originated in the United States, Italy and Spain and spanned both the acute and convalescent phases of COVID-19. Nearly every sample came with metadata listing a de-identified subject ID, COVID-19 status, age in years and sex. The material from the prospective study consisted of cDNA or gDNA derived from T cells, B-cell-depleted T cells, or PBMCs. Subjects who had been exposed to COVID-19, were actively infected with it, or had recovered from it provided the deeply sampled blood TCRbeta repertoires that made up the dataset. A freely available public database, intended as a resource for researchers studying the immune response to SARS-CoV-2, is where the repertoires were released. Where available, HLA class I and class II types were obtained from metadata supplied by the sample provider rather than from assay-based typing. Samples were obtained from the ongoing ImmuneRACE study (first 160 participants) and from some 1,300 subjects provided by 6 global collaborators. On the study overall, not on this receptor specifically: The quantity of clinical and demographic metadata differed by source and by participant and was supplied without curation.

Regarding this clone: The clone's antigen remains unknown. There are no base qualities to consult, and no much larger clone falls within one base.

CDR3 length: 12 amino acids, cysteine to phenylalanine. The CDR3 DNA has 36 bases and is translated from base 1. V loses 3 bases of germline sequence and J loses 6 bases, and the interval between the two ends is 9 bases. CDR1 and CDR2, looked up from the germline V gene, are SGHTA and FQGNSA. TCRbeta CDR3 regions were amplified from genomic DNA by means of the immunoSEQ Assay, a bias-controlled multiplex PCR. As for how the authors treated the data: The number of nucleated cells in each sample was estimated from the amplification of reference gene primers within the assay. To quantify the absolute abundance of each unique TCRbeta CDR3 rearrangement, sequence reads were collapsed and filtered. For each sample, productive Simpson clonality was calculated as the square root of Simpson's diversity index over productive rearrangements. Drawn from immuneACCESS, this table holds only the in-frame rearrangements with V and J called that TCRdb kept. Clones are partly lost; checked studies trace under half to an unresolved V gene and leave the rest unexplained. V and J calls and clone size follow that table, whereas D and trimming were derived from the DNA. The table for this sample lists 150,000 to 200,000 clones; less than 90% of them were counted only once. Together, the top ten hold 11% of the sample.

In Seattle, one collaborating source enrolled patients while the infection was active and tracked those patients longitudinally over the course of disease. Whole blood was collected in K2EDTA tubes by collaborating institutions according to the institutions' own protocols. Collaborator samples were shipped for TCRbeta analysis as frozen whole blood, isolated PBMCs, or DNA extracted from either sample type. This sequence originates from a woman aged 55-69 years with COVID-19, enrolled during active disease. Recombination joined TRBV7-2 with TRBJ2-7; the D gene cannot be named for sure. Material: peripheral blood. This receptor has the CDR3 CASSFRPPEQYF. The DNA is TGTGCCAGCAGCTTTCGTCCCCCCGAGCAGTACTTC.